Shown below are 7 T cell receptor beta chains from a single sample sequenced in a study of shared clonotypes between healthy human individuals. Clones were read by immunoSEQ multiplex PCR, and TCRdb kept only the in-frame ones, dropping some. The sample lists 600,000 to 750,000 clones; 80% to 95% were seen once. Specimen: memory CD8+ T cells from PBMCs. Subset indicated: CD45RO+ cells pooled with CCR7-negative TemRA cells. Receptors were obtained from a man between 18 and 29 years old in good health. Some clones in this sample may be carry-over from other donors' samples.

This chain links TRBV19 with TRBJ1-1, with D perhaps matching TRBD1 (5 bases). The CDR3 is made up of 13 amino acids. CDR1 LNHDA and CDR2 SQIVND come from the germline V gene (reference sequence). Between the trimmed V and J ends, which lost 7 bases and 0 bases, there was a span of 9 bases. In DNA form, the CDR3 reads TGTGCCAGTACCTTAGGGGTGAACACTGAAGCTTTCTTT. It specifies CASTLGVNTEAFF.

This rearrangement joins TRBV23-1 to TRBJ1-3, with D unresolved. TRBV23-1 is an ORF, with its function uncertain. This CDR3 contains 15 residues. CDR3 amino acids: CAAGGKESSGNTIYF. As DNA, the CDR3 is TGCGCAGCGGGAGGTAAGGAGTCCTCTGGAAACACCATATATTTT.

V gene TRBV11-2 combines with J gene TRBJ2-5, with 12 bases that match TRBD2. The J segment lost 10 bases and the V segment lost 5 bases, leaving 14 bases of the junction unmatched. Germline CDR1 SGHAT, CDR2 FQNNGV. This CDR3 is built from 16 residues. CDR3 sequence: CASSPEGLAGLTIQYF. The CDR3 nucleotides are TGTGCCAGCAGCCCGGAGGGACTAGCGGGCCTCACGATCCAGTACTTC.

The rearrangement uses TRBV5-1 and TRBJ1-5, with D tentatively TRBD1 (5 bases). Germline loops: CDR1 SGHRS, CDR2 YFSETQ. V was clipped by 3 bases and J by 3 bases, with 13 bases between them. The CDR3 length is 15 residues. Written as DNA, the CDR3 is TGCGCCAGCAGCTCGGGACTTTTCCCCAATCAGCCCCAGCATTTT. Amino acid sequence: CASSSGLFPNQPQHF.

This rearrangement joins TRBV13 to TRBJ2-1; D ambiguous. V shed 5 bases and J shed 12 bases, with 17 bases lying between them. The CDR3 extends over 13 amino acids. CDR1 is PRHDT, CDR2 FYEKMQ, per germline (reference sequence). CDR3 nucleotides: TGTGCCAGCAGCCCACCGCTTTTAAAGACGCAGTTCTTC. Translated, it gives CASSPPLLKTQFF.

This rearrangement joins TRBV15 to TRBJ2-2, with 7 bases that match TRBD2. The junction had 9 bases not matched to a gene; V was cut back by 6 bases and J by 11 bases. CDR3 length: 13 residues. Germline values: CDR1 LNHNV, CDR2 YYDKDF (reference sequence). The CDR3 coding sequence is TGTGCCACCAGAGCGGGGCCCACGTACGAGCTGTTTTTT. Its protein product is CATRAGPTYELFF.

This chain connects TRBV28 to TRBJ2-7; 13 bases are a match to TRBD2. The CDR3 consists of 17 residues. In germline, CDR1 is MDHEN, CDR2 SYDVKM. V lost 10 bases to trimming and J lost 2 bases; unmatched junction nucleotides: 14. For the CDR3, the DNA is TGTGCCACCTACGGGACTAGCGGGACCCGGGGTACCTACGAGCAGTACTTC. Protein sequence: CATYGTSGTRGTYEQYF. Looking up the rest from reference TRBV28 and TRBJ2-7 gives the full variable domain: DVKVTQSSRYLVKRTGEKVFLECVQDMDHENMFWYRQDPGLGLRLIYFSYDVKMKEKGDIPEGYSVSREKKERFSLILESASTNQTSMYLCATYGTSGTRGTYEQYFGPGTRLTVT.